This paragraph reports one T cell receptor (beta chain). No antigen is known for it. This CDR3 has 16 residues. Germline-derived CDR1 and CDR2 are SGHNT and YYREEE (reference sequence). The trim removed 2 bases at V and 5 bases at J, leaving 11 bases unmatched. The record originates from a study of T-cell memory formation after mild COVID-19. General study points: CD4+ clones that contracted lay mainly in CM and EM; CD8+ ones lay in EMRA.

Amplification by 5'RACE using constant-segment primers produced TCR alpha and TCR beta cDNA libraries that carried sample barcodes and UMIs. TCRdb independently ran MiXCR on the 5' RACE reads; one entry per CDR3 protein. The sample lists around 80,000 distinct CDR3 sequences; approximately 14% were seen once. This TCR derives from an adult woman who had mild COVID-19 (a few samples of this study predate the infection). Cell type and time point are not known. Material: PBMCs or a T cell subset sorted from them (not recorded which). V usage is TRBV5-4 and J usage is TRBJ2-3, with 7 bases fitting TRBD2. CDR3 amino acids: CASSFVGAGVVDTQYF. As DNA, the CDR3 is TGTGCCAGCAGCTTCGTCGGGGCGGGGGTAGTAGATACGCAGTATTTT.